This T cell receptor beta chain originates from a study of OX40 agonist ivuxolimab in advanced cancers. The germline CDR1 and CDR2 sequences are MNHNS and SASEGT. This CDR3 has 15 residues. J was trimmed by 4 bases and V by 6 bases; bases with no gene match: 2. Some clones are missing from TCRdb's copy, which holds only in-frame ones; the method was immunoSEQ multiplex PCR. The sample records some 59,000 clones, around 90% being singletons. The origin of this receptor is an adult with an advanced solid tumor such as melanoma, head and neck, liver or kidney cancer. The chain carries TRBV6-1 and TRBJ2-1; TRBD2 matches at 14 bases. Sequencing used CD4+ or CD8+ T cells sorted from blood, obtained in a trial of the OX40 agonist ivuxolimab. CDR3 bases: TGTGCCAGCAGAGGACTAGCGGGGGGATACAATGAGCAGTTCTTC. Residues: CASRGLAGGYNEQFF.